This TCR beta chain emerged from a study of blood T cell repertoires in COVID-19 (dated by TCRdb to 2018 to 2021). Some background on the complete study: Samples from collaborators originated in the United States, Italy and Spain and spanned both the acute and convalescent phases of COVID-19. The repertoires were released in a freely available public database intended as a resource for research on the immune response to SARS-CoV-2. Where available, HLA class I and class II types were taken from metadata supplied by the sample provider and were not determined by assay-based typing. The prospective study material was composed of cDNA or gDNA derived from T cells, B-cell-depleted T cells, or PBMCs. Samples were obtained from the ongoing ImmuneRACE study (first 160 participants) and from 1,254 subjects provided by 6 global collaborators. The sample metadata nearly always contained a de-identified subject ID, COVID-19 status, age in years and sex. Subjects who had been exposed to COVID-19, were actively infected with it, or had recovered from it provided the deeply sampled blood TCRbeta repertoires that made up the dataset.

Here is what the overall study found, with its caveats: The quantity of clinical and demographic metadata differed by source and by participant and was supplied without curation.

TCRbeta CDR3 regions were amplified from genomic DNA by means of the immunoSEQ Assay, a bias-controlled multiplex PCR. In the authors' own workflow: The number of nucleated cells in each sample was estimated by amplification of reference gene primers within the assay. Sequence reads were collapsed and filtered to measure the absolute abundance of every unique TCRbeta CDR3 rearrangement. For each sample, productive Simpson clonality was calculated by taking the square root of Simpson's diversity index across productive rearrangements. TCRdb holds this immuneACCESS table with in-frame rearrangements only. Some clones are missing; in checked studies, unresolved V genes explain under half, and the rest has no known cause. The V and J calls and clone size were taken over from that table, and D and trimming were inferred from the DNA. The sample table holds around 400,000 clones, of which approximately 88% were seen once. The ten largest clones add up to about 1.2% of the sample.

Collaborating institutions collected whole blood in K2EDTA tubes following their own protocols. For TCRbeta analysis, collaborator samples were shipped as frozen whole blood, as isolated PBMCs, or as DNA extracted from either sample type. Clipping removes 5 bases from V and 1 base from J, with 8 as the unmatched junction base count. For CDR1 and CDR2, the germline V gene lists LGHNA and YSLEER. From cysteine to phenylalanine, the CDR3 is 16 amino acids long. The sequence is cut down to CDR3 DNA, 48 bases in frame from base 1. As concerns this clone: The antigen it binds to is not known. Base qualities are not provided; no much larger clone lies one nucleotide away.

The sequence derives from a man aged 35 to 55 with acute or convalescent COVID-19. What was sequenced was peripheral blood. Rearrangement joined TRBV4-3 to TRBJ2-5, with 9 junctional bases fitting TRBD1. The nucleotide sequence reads TGCGCCAGCAGCTCCGGGACAGGGTCCCTCCAAGAGACCCAGTACTTC. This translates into CASSSGTGSLQETQYF.